The 7 T cell receptor beta chains below come from one sample, sequenced in a study of blood T cell repertoires in COVID-19. Sequencing used immunoSEQ multiplex PCR; TCRdb keeps in-frame clones, though not all of them. The data contain 300,000 or so clones, more than 75% of them seen just once; the ten biggest clones take up 2.6%. The sample consisted of PBMCs or T cells enriched from blood (not recorded which). The receptors were sampled from a man aged 55 to 70 who had recovered from COVID-19.

This chain joins TRBV19 and TRBJ1-5; tentatively, D is TRBD1 (5 bases). Germline CDR1 is LNHDA and CDR2 is SQIVND (reference sequence). The CDR3 extends over 15 amino acids. With 3 bases removed from V and 7 bases from J, the gap between germline ends came to 16 bases. CDR3 in DNA: TGTGCCAGTAGTATTTCGTATACGGGGGGGCAGCCCCAGCATTTT. Protein sequence: CASSISYTGGQPQHF.

The chain joins TRBV27 to TRBJ1-2; weak D call: TRBD1 (5 bases). The CDR3 is made up of 17 amino acids. CDR1 MNHEY and CDR2 SMNVEV come from the germline V gene (reference sequence). Trimming stripped 2 bases from V and 3 bases from J, with 19 bases between. CDR3 sequence reads: CASSLRPSKTGDYGYTF. CDR3 nucleotides: TGTGCCAGCAGTTTAAGACCTTCCAAGACGGGGGACTATGGCTACACCTTC.

This chain joins TRBV19 and TRBJ2-7; 9 positions match TRBD1. Losses at the gene ends were 7 bases for V and 3 bases for J; bases not matched to a gene: 7. The CDR3 sequence is 14 residues long. Germline CDR1 is LNHDA and CDR2 is SQIVND (reference sequence). The CDR3 spells CASTPGTGNYEQYF. The CDR3 DNA follows: TGTGCCAGTACCCCCGGGACAGGGAACTACGAGCAGTACTTC.

V gene TRBV24-1 combines with J gene TRBJ2-1; 7 bases fit TRBD1. Germline V gives CDR1 KGHDR, CDR2 SFDVKD. This CDR3 is built from 13 residues. J lost 5 bases, V lost 9 bases, and 6 bases had no gene match. In nucleotides, the CDR3 is TGTGCCACCGGGACAGTAGTAAACAATGAGCAGTTCTTC. Its translation is CATGTVVNNEQFF.

The chain recombines TRBV21-1 with TRBJ2-1; no DNA check was done on the table's D call, TRBD2. TRBV21-1 is marked as a pseudogene. The CDR3 has 11 residues. The CDR3 loop reads CASSKADEQFF. The CDR3, as DNA: TGTGCCAGCAGCAAAGCCGATGAGCAGTTCTTC.

The CDR3 sequence: CASSQESAGQYGYTF. CDR3 in DNA: TGTGCCAGCAGCCAAGAATCCGCAGGCCAATATGGCTACACCTTC. The chain joins TRBV3-1 (or the pseudogene TRBV3-2) to TRBJ1-2; D unresolved. The CDR3 spans 15 residues. Germline assignment: CDR1 LGHDT and CDR2 YNNKEL (reference sequence). Trimming took off 0 bases at V and 5 bases at J, with 13 bases between the two ends.

The chain uses TRBV6-5 and TRBJ1-1; no definite D call. The CDR3 runs 15 residues. The ends were cut back, 0 bases at V and 1 base at J, with 9 bases in the middle. Germline V gives CDR1 MNHEY, CDR2 SVGAGI. Here the CDR3 reads CASSYSNQQNTEAFF. Written as DNA, the CDR3 is TGTGCCAGCAGTTACTCGAATCAACAGAACACTGAAGCTTTCTTT.